The 4 T cell receptor beta chains below come from one sample, sequenced in a study of control samples from healthy donors and cancer patients. Some clones are missing from TCRdb's copy, which holds only in-frame ones; the method was immunoSEQ multiplex PCR. Of about 160,000 clones in the sample, 92% are singletons; the top ten hold approximately 0.7%. Sequenced material: blood. These receptor sequences come from a woman aged 25 to 39 in good health.

Details on this clone: The identical CDR3 is also encoded by other nucleotide sequences in the sample. The chain recombines TRBV12-3 or TRBV12-4 with TRBJ2-7, with D perhaps TRBD1 (6 bases). V gave up 6 bases and J gave up 1 base, with 10 bases separating them. This CDR3 is 13 amino acids long. CDR3 residues: CASSLGQSYEQYF. CDR3 DNA: TGTGCCAGCAGCCTGGGACAATCCTACGAGCAGTACTTC.

This clone occurred once. The chain couples TRBV28 to TRBJ2-6; 8 nucleotides align to TRBD2. The J segment lost 1 base and the V segment lost 3 bases, leaving 11 bases of the junction unmatched. CDR1 and CDR2 (germline): MDHEN, SYDVKM. This CDR3 is 19 amino acids long. The CDR3 sequence: CASSFGSGEALSGANVLTF. Written as DNA, the CDR3 is TGTGCCAGCAGTTTTGGTAGCGGGGAGGCCCTATCTGGGGCCAACGTCCTGACTTTC.

The chain joins TRBV9 to TRBJ2-2, with D maybe TRBD1 (5 bases). Trimming took 4 bases from V and 6 from J, leaving 16 bases between them. This CDR3 is built from 15 residues. Germline V lookup: CDR1 SGDLS, CDR2 YYNGEE. The CDR3 protein is CASSKGQLGPGELFF. CDR3 bases: TGTGCCAGCAGCAAGGGGCAACTTGGGCCCGGGGAGCTGTTTTTT.

A single count supports this clone. This sequence joins TRBV18 and TRBJ1-4; TRBD1 is a possible D gene (6 bases). The germline V gene has CDR1 KGHSH and CDR2 LQKENI. This CDR3 has 13 amino acids. Trimming pared 2 bases from V and 11 bases from J, leaving 12 bases between. CDR3 protein: CASSPTGQRKLFF. The CDR3 DNA is TGTGCCAGCTCACCAACGGGACAAAGGAAACTGTTTTTT.